Below are 2 T cell receptor beta chains sequenced from a single sample in a study of T cell responses to AZD1222 COVID-19 vaccine. The table came from immunoSEQ multiplex PCR; TCRdb's copy has only in-frame clones and leaves some out. The sample includes some 120,000 clones, around 89% of them seen just once. This specimen consisted of peripheral blood, obtained on day 0 of MenACWY control vaccination. The receptors originated from an adult in good health.

V usage is TRBV11-3 and J usage is TRBJ2-1; tentative D call: TRBD1 (7 bases). This CDR3 spans 14 amino acids. V lost 1 base and J 4 bases, leaving 8 bases between the germline ends. CDR1 and CDR2 from the germline V gene are SGHNT and YENEEA. The CDR3 loop is CASSLAGGYNEQFF. The DNA for the CDR3 is TGTGCCAGCAGCTTAGCAGGGGGGTACAATGAGCAGTTCTTC.

The chain couples TRBV27 to TRBJ2-3; D tentatively reads TRBD1 or TRBD2 (5 bases each). CDR3 size: 11 residues. Germline V gene lookup returns CDR1 MNHEY and CDR2 SMNVEV (reference sequence). Trimming cost V 5 bases and J 11 bases, with 11 bases left between them. The CDR3 protein is CASSRGPMQYF. The CDR3 region has the DNA TGTGCCAGCAGTCGGGGACCGATGCAGTATTTT.